This T cell receptor (beta chain) comes out of a study of shared clonotypes between healthy human individuals. Notes on the study in general: Relative to clonotypes present in all four donors, those not shared had lower generation probabilities.

Clones were read by immunoSEQ multiplex PCR, and TCRdb kept only the in-frame ones, dropping some. This sample carries some 1 million clones, about 80% of them seen once, and the ten largest clones take around 1.5%. A remark on this clone: Its matching antigen is unknown.

The germline V gene has CDR1 SNHLY and CDR2 FYNNEI. V was pared by 6 bases and J by 11 bases, with 10 bases of the junction left unmatched. The CDR3 runs to 13 residues. This chain joins TRBV2 and TRBJ1-1; 9 bases are a match to TRBD1. The clonotype was recovered from a man younger than 35 in good health. The sample comprised memory CD4+ T cells sorted from blood. Specified subset: CD45RA-negative fraction. CDR3 in DNA: TGTGCCAGCAGCGCGGGACAGGGCTATAGGGCTTTCTTT. Protein: CASSAGQGYRAFF.